This entry concerns a single TCR beta chain. These data are taken from a study of blood T cell repertoires in COVID-19. Study background: Sites in the United States, Italy and Spain provided acute and convalescent COVID-19 samples. T cells, B-cell-depleted T cells, or PBMCs supplied cDNA or gDNA.

This CDR3 spans 13 amino acids. CDR1 and CDR2 from the germline V gene are MNHEY and SVGAGI. Trimming removed 5 bases from V and 8 bases from J, with 12 bases in between. Clones were read by immunoSEQ multiplex PCR, and TCRdb kept only the in-frame ones, dropping some. The repertoire includes 130,000 to 150,000 clones, 79% of them detected once, and approximately 3.5% sits in the top ten. This chain connects TRBV6-5 to TRBJ1-4; TRBD1 might be the D (6 bases). The receptor was derived from a man between 60 and 70 years old with acute or convalescent COVID-19. Sequencing used peripheral blood. CDR3 DNA: TGTGCCAGCAGTCCCGGGACAACCGAAAAACTGTTTTTT. Protein product: CASSPGTTEKLFF.